A single sample is the source of the 12 T cell receptor beta chains below, sequenced in a study of glioma-infiltrating T cells after dendritic cell vaccination. Indicated time point: after dendritic cell vaccination, including at tumor progression/relapse. Method: immunoSEQ multiplex PCR; TCRdb's copy keeps in-frame clones and lacks some. The repertoire consists of roughly 10,000 clones, with over 65% occurring once and the leading ten covering over 40%. The specimen was blood, collected after dendritic cell vaccination. These receptors were taken from a human donor with glioblastoma.

This chain connects TRBV5-1 to TRBJ2-1; 7 bases line up with TRBD2. With 4 bases clipped from V and 3 bases from J, the junction kept 4 bases outside the gene matches. CDR1 and CDR2 (germline): SGHRS, YFSETQ. The CDR3 totals 14 residues. The CDR3 nucleotides are TGCGCCAGCAGCAGCGGGACGGACTACAATGAGCAGTTCTTC. This translates into CASSSGTDYNEQFF.

The chain links TRBV28 to TRBJ1-5; D perhaps matches TRBD1 (6 bases). Germline V gene lookup returns CDR1 MDHEN and CDR2 SYDVKM. The ends were cut back, 4 bases at V and 2 bases at J, with 33 bases in the middle. The CDR3 is 22 amino acids. The chain's CDR3 is CASSSYFPRVGHELRGNQPQHF. The CDR3 DNA is TGTGCCAGCAGTTCTTATTTCCCTAGGGTGGGACATGAGCTAAGGGGCAATCAGCCCCAGCATTTT.

The V call is TRBV5-5, the J call TRBJ2-1; TRBD2 agrees at 11 bases. The V gene end was trimmed by 0 bases and the J gene end by 6 bases; junction bases not matched to a gene: 11. The length of the CDR3 is 18 residues. From germline, CDR1 is SGHKS and CDR2 YYEKEE (reference sequence). The CDR3 loop reads CASSLGALAGGRGNEQFF. The CDR3 DNA is TGTGCCAGCAGCTTGGGGGCCCTAGCGGGAGGCCGGGGCAATGAGCAGTTCTTC.

The chain uses TRBV18 and TRBJ1-5; 11 bases map to TRBD1. Trimming at V came to 2 bases and at J to 5 bases, leaving 2 bases not matched to a gene. The germline V gene has CDR1 KGHSH and CDR2 LQKENI. The length of the CDR3 is 15 residues. The CDR3 sequence: CASSPGTGGDQPQHF. CDR3 nucleotides: TGTGCCAGCTCACCAGGGACAGGGGGGGATCAGCCCCAGCATTTT.

V is TRBV5-1 and J is TRBJ2-5; 10 positions match TRBD2. Matching the DNA end better, TRBJ2-7 makes the J call doubtful. CDR1 and CDR2 from the germline V gene are SGHRS and YFSETQ. This CDR3 is built from 15 residues. CDR3 sequence: CASSLIAGGSYEQYF. CDR3 DNA sequence: TGCGCCAGCAGCTTAATAGCGGGAGGTTCCTACGAGCAGTACTTC.

The chain has TRBV6-5 and TRBJ1-5; D is ambiguous. V was trimmed by 6 bases and J by 0 bases, leaving 12 bases between them. The length of the CDR3 is 15 residues. In germline, CDR1 is MNHEY, CDR2 SVGAGI. The chain's CDR3 is CASSPTEYSNQPQHF. DNA of the CDR3: TGTGCCAGCAGCCCTACAGAATATAGCAATCAGCCCCAGCATTTT.

The chain joins TRBV7-9 to TRBJ2-1; TRBD2 matches at 7 bases. Trimming cost V 5 bases and J 3 bases; bases outside gene matches: 10. CDR3 length: 16 amino acids. Looked up from germline, CDR1 is SEHNR and CDR2 is FQNEAQ (reference sequence). The CDR3 region has the DNA TGTGCCAGCAGCCCACGCAAGAGCGGGATCTACAATGAGCAGTTCTTC. Protein sequence: CASSPRKSGIYNEQFF.

The chain has TRBV29-1 and TRBJ2-2; D possibly corresponds to TRBD1 (5 bases). Germline lookup yields CDR1 SQVTM and CDR2 ANQGSEA. V lost 7 bases and J lost 5, with 14 bases in between. This CDR3 is 13 amino acids long. CDR3 in DNA: TGCAGCGCCTACTACGGACAAACCGGGGAGCTGTTTTTT. Its translation is CSAYYGQTGELFF.

J is TRBJ2-7 and V is TRBV19, with D possibly matching TRBD1 (6 bases). Germline V gives CDR1 LNHDA, CDR2 SQIVND (reference sequence). The CDR3 runs 14 residues. Trimming removed 4 bases from V and 2 bases from J, with 12 bases in between. The CDR3 sequence is CASSRTVPPYEQYF. In DNA, the CDR3 is TGTGCCAGTAGTAGGACAGTGCCGCCCTACGAGCAGTACTTC.

This rearrangement joins TRBV5-6 to TRBJ2-3; TRBD2 agrees at 8 bases. The length of the CDR3 is 15 residues. Germline V gene sequence: CDR1 SGHDT, CDR2 YYEEEE. Germline trimming cut 4 bases from V and 1 base from J; bases unmatched to any gene: 5. DNA for the CDR3: TGTGCCAGCAGCCACACGACTAGCGGCACAGATACGCAGTATTTT. Amino acids: CASSHTTSGTDTQYF.

The chain has TRBV5-1 and TRBJ1-1, with D uncertain. The CDR3 length is 15 residues. V was pared by 0 bases and J by 0 bases, with 9 bases between. From germline, CDR1 is SGHRS and CDR2 YFSETQ. The CDR3 coding sequence is TGCGCCAGCAGCTTGGGGTTTCCTATGAACACTGAAGCTTTCTTT. It encodes CASSLGFPMNTEAFF.

The rearrangement joins TRBV7-6 to TRBJ2-5, with 7 bases fitting TRBD1. Looked up from germline, CDR1 is SGHVS and CDR2 is FNYEAQ. V was clipped by 1 base and J by 1 base; unmatched bases: 9. This CDR3 has 17 amino acids. In DNA, the CDR3 is TGTGCCAGCAGCTTAGAGCCTACAGGGGCCCGCCAAGAGACCCAGTACTTC. Translating gives CASSLEPTGARQETQYF. The variable domain in full, completed from reference TRBV7-6 and TRBJ2-5, reads GAGVSQSPRYKVTKRGQDVALRCDPISGHVSLYWYRQALGQGPEFLTYFNYEAQQDKSGLPNDRFSAERPEGSISTLTIQRTEQRDSAMYRCASSLEPTGARQETQYFGPGTRLLVL.